What follows describes a single T cell receptor beta chain. The target antigen is unknown. Germline V lookup: CDR1 MNHEY, CDR2 SMNVEV (reference sequence). CDR3 length: 13 amino acids. The source of the sample is a study of T cells expressing NK-cell markers. The study's findings and limits: Each of roughly six donors carried dominant NKG2C+ clonotypes accounting for roughly 1.0-8% of CD8+ T cells.

TCRdb reprocessed the 5' RACE reads and stores each CDR3 protein as one record, lacking DNA. Its table records some 500,000 distinct CDR3 sequences. What was sequenced was blood T cells: a sorted CD56 or NKG2C T cell subset, CD4+ or CD8+ T cells, or bulk PBMC T cells (not recorded which). This sequence joins TRBV27 and TRBJ2-7; the TRBD1 assignment by TCRdb is unverifiable without DNA. The TCR sequence derives from a woman aged 50 to 60 in good health. CDR3 loop: CASKRQGAVEQYF.